The sequence of this T cell receptor beta chain was determined in a study of shared clonotypes between healthy human individuals. V was cut by 4 bases and J by 6 bases, with 26 bases left in between. Germline V gene data show CDR1 as MDHEN and CDR2 as SYDVKM. The CDR3 runs 18 residues. The study, taken as a whole, reports: Tissues were not sampled, only blood, and their repertoires likely differ.

Concerning this clone: Its target is not known.

Sequenced by immunoSEQ multiplex PCR; TCRdb stores in-frame clones only, minus some. The sample lists around 1.5 million clones, 95% to 99% occurring once. The clonotype originates from a young man in good health. What was sequenced was naive CD4+ T cells sorted from blood. Subset meaning: CD45RA+ positively selected. The chain has TRBV28 and TRBJ2-3, with a weak D call TRBD1 (5 bases). CDR3 residues: CASSSRLTLLGPPDTQYF. The CDR3 region has the DNA TGTGCCAGCAGTTCCAGACTTACGTTGTTGGGGCCTCCGGATACGCAGTATTTT.